The T cell receptor beta chain described here comes from a study of technical replicates of blood from several donors. The V segment lost 5 bases and the J segment 1 base; nucleotides outside the gene matches: 9. The germline CDR1 and CDR2 sequences are SGHKS and YYEKEE (reference sequence). The CDR3 loop spans 15 amino acids. Using immunoSEQ multiplex PCR, the repertoire was profiled, and TCRdb retains in-frame clones only, with some absent. The sample carries about 80,000 clones, roughly 91% recorded once. The chain uses TRBV5-5 and TRBJ2-7; 7 nucleotides agree with TRBD1. This sequence was found in a human donor in good health. Sample: T cells isolated from PBMCs. As DNA, the CDR3 is TGTGCCAGCAGTGCACGGGACAGCCAATCCTACGAGCAGTACTTC. Translating it yields CASSARDSQSYEQYF.